This entry is about one T cell receptor beta chain. Its antigen is not known. Trimming stripped 0 bases from V and 2 bases from J, with 15 bases between. The CDR3 totals 17 residues. CDR1 is LGHNA, CDR2 YSLEER, per germline. The data belong to a study of cytomegalovirus exposure and HLA in healthy donors. Study-level points and caveats: Available immune exposure information covered CMV serostatus only. Follow-up analysis found HLA locus-dependent TCR association rates, highest for DRB1 and lowest for HLA-C. A cluster of highly shared sequence variants was likely a sequencing artifact.

Researchers ran the PCR with 60 Vbeta and 13 Jbeta primers. Repertoires were generated with immunoSEQ multiplex PCR, while TCRdb's copy carries only in-frame clones and drops some. This sample has 150,000 to 200,000 clones, with 79% found just once. This clonotype originated in a woman in her 50s in good health and CMV-seronegative. J is TRBJ2-3 and V is TRBV4-3; D possibly corresponds to TRBD2 (6 bases). The specimen was PBMCs. The CDR3 loop is CASSQDGDSRPTDTQYF. In nucleotides, the CDR3 is TGCGCCAGCAGCCAAGATGGGGACTCCCGACCCACAGATACGCAGTATTTT.